This T cell receptor beta chain was captured in a study of PD-1 blockade in classical Hodgkin lymphoma. Findings of the study overall: Diminished baseline TCR diversity has been reported in newly diagnosed patients relative to healthy donors.

V lost 0 bases and J lost 8, with 21 bases in between. Germline assignment: CDR1 SGHDN and CDR2 FVKESK. CDR3 size: 17 residues. Time point here: cycle 4 day 1 (C4D1), after five to seven weeks of nivolumab. Brentuximab vedotin exposure varied, and every patient relapsed after autologous stem cell transplantation. Negative selection with magnetic separation was used to purify CD4+ T cells from thawed PBMCs. Notes on this clone: The antigen is unknown.

The repertoire was sequenced with immunoSEQ multiplex PCR; TCRdb's copy has only in-frame clones and lacks some. The sample has almost 30,000 clones; 65% to 85% are singletons. This specimen was CD4+ T cells from blood, taken before the fourth cycle of nivolumab. The chain joins TRBV14 to TRBJ2-3; D is perhaps TRBD1 or TRBD2 (5 bases each). This TCR came from a human donor with classical Hodgkin lymphoma. CDR3 protein: CASSQDRVGTARATQYF. The CDR3 nucleotides read TGTGCCAGCAGCCAAGATCGGGTGGGGACGGCGCGGGCTACGCAGTATTTT.